This TCR beta chain was sequenced during a study of vaccination and CD4 T cells after COVID-19. As for the study in general: Samples after vaccination came a median approximately 73 days past dose two, ranging 14 to 241. As control conditions, cultures were given either a CEFX pool serving as positive control, an HIV-1 Nef pool, or no peptide at all.

The Oncomine TCR Beta short-read assay was applied to DNA of cultured CD4+ T cells. It was from cultured CD4+ T cells that genomic DNA was extracted. In TCRdb, the PCR reads were re-called with MiXCR into one record per CDR3 protein. In the table there are around 12,000 distinct CDR3 sequences, under 60% of which are singletons. Sample treatment: approximately nine-day PBMC culture with coronavirus spike peptide pools or control peptides (ViraFEST assay). On this clonotype itself: Its antigen remains unknown.

Study-level findings and limits: Spike mono-reactivity was evident in 304 of the 307 vaccine-specific clones derived from convalescent patients.

Per germline, CDR1 SNHLY and CDR2 FYNNEI. The J segment lost 4 bases and the V segment lost 5 bases, leaving 9 bases of the junction unmatched. This CDR3 has 16 residues. The rearrangement links TRBV2 to TRBJ2-1, with 9 bases fitting TRBD1. The source is a human donor who had recovered from COVID-19. Sequenced sample: CD4+ T cells from blood, cultured in vitro. This chain's CDR3 is CASSSPRDRVYNEQFF. CDR3 nucleotides: TGTGCCAGCAGTAGCCCCCGGGACAGGGTATACAATGAGCAGTTCTTC.